The entry that follows covers one TCR beta chain sequence. This record comes from a study of shared clonotypes between healthy human individuals. Assay used: immunoSEQ multiplex PCR; TCRdb lists only in-frame clones, some missing. The sample holds about 1 million clones, around 76% seen once. The CDR3 covers 12 residues. Trimming pared 2 bases from V and 5 bases from J, leaving 7 bases between. Germline CDR1 reads KGHSH; CDR2 reads LQKENI. The source of this sequence is a man in his late teens or twenties in good health. Sequencing was carried out using memory CD4+ T cells sorted from blood. Sample subset: CD45RA-negative fraction. V and J are TRBV18 and TRBJ2-7, with TRBD1 as a possible D gene (5 bases). This chain's CDR3 is CASSPGAHEQYF. Written as DNA, the CDR3 is TGTGCCAGCTCACCAGGGGCCCACGAGCAGTACTTC. Using reference TRBV18 and TRBJ2-7 for the parts outside the CDR3, the full variable domain is NAGVMQNPRHLVRRRGQEARLRCSPMKGHSHVYWYRQLPEEGLKFMVYLQKENIIDESGMPKERFSAEFPKEGPSILRIQQVVRGDSAAYFCASSPGAHEQYFGPGTRLTVT.